Listed below are T cell receptor beta chains from one sample, sequenced in a study of identical twins. TCRdb fed the 5' RACE reads into MiXCR, producing one record per CDR3 protein. The table lists about 240,000 distinct CDR3 sequences, 10% to 15% of them singletons. The data were also submitted as part of a second study, on yellow fever vaccine responses in identical twins.

The sequenced sample consisted of memory (CD45RO+) T cells sorted from blood. The source is a woman aged 18-29 years in good health. The CDR3 runs from the conserved cysteine through the conserved F or W. A D gene is named only where the DNA matches it firmly. Part of the rows lack a size; the others show once, few, many or a class for expanded clones.

D gene | J gene | clone size | V gene | CDR3 protein | CDR3 DNA
NA | TRBJ2-7 | NA | TRBV7-8 | CASSYRSYEQYF | TGTGCCAGCAGTTACAGGAGTTACGAGCAGTACTTC
NA | TRBJ2-3 | few | TRBV6-1 | CASTQNRGAGTDTQYF | TGTGCCAGCACCCAGAACCGGGGGGCGGGCACAGATACGCAGTATTTT
NA | TRBJ2-7 | NA | TRBV3-1 | CASSQEFDYEQYF | TGTGCCAGCAGCCAAGAGTTCGACTACGAGCAGTACTTC
TRBD2 | TRBJ2-1 | many | TRBV3-1 | CASSQGLAAYNEQFF | TGTGCCAGCAGCCAGGGACTAGCGGCCTACAATGAGCAGTTCTTC
NA | TRBJ2-2 | few | TRBV5-1 | CASSLLPDTGELFF | TGCGCCAGCAGCTTGCTGCCGGACACCGGGGAGCTGTTTTTT
TRBD1 | TRBJ2-5 | few | TRBV12-3/TRBV12-4 | CASSPTGAGQETQYF | TGTGCCAGCAGCCCGACAGGGGCCGGACAAGAGACCCAGTACTTC
NA | TRBJ2-2 | NA | TRBV20-1 | CSARLSLNTGELFF | TGCAGTGCTAGACTGAGTCTCAACACCGGGGAGCTGTTTTTT
NA | TRBJ2-3 | NA | TRBV11-1 | CASSLSSGPTDTQYF | TGTGCCAGCAGCTTAAGTAGCGGACCCACAGATACGCAGTATTTT
NA | TRBJ2-7 | many | TRBV12-3/TRBV12-4 | CASSLGASESSYEQYF | TGTGCCAGCAGTTTAGGGGCTAGCGAGAGCTCCTACGAGCAGTACTTC
NA | TRBJ2-3 | few | TRBV11-2 | CASSLVGGATDTQYF | TGTGCCAGCAGCTTAGTGGGGGGGGCAACAGATACGCAGTATTTT
TRBD2 | TRBJ2-7 | NA | TRBV27 | CASSYQWEGREQYF | TGTGCCAGCAGTTATCAGTGGGAGGGGCGCGAGCAGTACTTC
NA | TRBJ2-2 | many | TRBV11-2 | CASSLVLGNTGELFF | TGTGCCAGCAGCTTAGTGCTAGGAAACACCGGGGAGCTGTTTTTT
TRBD1 | TRBJ2-2 | NA | TRBV11-2 | CASSLRGQGATGELFF | TGTGCCAGCAGCTTAAGAGGACAGGGGGCCACCGGGGAGCTGTTTTTT
NA | TRBJ2-1 | many | TRBV4-1 | CASSRGGNTLNEQFF | TGCGCCAGCAGTCGAGGAGGGAATACCCTCAATGAGCAGTTCTTC
TRBD1 | TRBJ2-2 | few | TRBV5-1 | CASSPDRRIRTGELFF | TGCGCCAGCAGCCCGGACAGGAGGATACGAACCGGGGAGCTGTTTTTT
TRBD2 | TRBJ2-5 | few | TRBV4-3 | CASSQQGGEEETQYF | TGCGCCAGCAGCCAACAGGGAGGGGAGGAAGAGACCCAGTACTTC
NA | TRBJ2-1 | few | TRBV7-9 | CASYLLGAYNEQFF | TGTGCCAGCTACCTGCTAGGGGCCTACAATGAGCAGTTCTTC
TRBD2 | TRBJ2-3 | NA | TRBV7-6 | CASSLEGGRGGDTQYF | TGTGCCAGCAGCTTAGAAGGCGGGAGGGGTGGAGATACGCAGTATTTT